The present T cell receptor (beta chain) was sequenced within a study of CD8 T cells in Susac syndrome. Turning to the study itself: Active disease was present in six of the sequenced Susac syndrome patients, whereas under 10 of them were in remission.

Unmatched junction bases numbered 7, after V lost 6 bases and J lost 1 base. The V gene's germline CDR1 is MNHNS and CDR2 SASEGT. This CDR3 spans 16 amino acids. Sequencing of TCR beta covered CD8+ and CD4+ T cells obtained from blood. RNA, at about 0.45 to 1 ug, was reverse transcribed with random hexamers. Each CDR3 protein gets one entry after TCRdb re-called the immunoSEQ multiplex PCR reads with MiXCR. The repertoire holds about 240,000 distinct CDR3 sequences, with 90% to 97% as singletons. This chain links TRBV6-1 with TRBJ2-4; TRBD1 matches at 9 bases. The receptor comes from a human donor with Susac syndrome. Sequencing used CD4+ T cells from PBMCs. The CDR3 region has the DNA TGTGCCAGCAGCGATGACAGGGGGGTCGCCAAAAACATTCAGTACTTC. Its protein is CASSDDRGVAKNIQYF.